The 21 T cell receptor beta chains listed next were all sequenced from one sample in a study of vaccination and CD4 T cells after COVID-19 (dated by TCRdb to the early 2020s). No antigen is known for these receptors. The treatment or condition label, as the study defines it: approximately nine-day PBMC culture with coronavirus spike peptide pools or control peptides (ViraFEST assay). The library was produced with PCR. Instrument on record: Illumina iSeq 100. At the Johns Hopkins FTIC core, DNA from the cultured CD4+ T cells underwent TCR sequencing with the Oncomine TCR Beta short-read assay. TCRdb trimmed public reads at Q25 via fastp, called clones via MiXCR and kept in-frame beta chains. Each CDR3 protein appears once, grouped with its most common genes and DNA. This sample comprises about 14,000 distinct CDR3 sequences, 25% to 40% of them detected only once. Jointly, the top ten make up approximately 10% of the sample.

The starting material was CD4+ T cells from blood, cultured in vitro, obtained after SARS-CoV-2 vaccination. The receptors stem from a human donor who had recovered from COVID-19.

This sequence joins TRBV6-5 and TRBJ2-6; 7 positions agree with TRBD1. J lost 0 bases, V lost 4 bases, and 9 bases had no gene match. Germline V gene data show CDR1 as MNHEY and CDR2 as SVGAGI. The CDR3 is made up of 18 amino acids. CDR3 loop: CASSLLPGQSSGANVLTF. In nucleotides, the CDR3 is TGTGCCAGCAGTTTACTGCCGGGACAGAGCTCTGGGGCCAACGTCCTGACTTTC.

The V and J genes are TRBV19 and TRBJ1-6, with 7 nucleotides matching TRBD1. In germline, CDR1 is LNHDA, CDR2 SQIVND (reference sequence). The CDR3 runs 16 residues. After removal of 4 bases from V and 2 bases from J, the junction contained 5 bases not matched to a gene. In DNA, the CDR3 is TGTGCCAGTAGTACGACAGGGATAACCTATAATTCACCCCTCCACTTT. Encoded protein: CASSTTGITYNSPLHF.

This clonotype is judged medium-sized. This chain links TRBV7-2 with TRBJ2-7; D could derive from TRBD1 or TRBD2 (6 bases each). Trimming took 5 bases from V and 4 from J, leaving 18 bases between them. The V gene's germline CDR1 is SGHTA and CDR2 FQGNSA. The CDR3 extends over 15 amino acids. In DNA, the CDR3 is TGTGCCAGCAGCCCACAGGGAGGTCTAGGGTACGAGCAGTACTTC. It specifies CASSPQGGLGYEQYF.

This chain joins TRBV10-3 and TRBJ2-3; the D is unclear. Germline lookup yields CDR1 ENHRY and CDR2 SYGVKD. The V end lost 0 bases, the J end lost 2 bases, and 6 bases lay between the germline ends. This CDR3 comprises 14 residues. CDR3 region: CAISESGFTDTQYF. For the CDR3, the DNA is TGTGCCATCAGTGAGTCGGGGTTCACAGATACGCAGTATTTT.

V usage is TRBV28 and J usage is TRBJ2-7; D remains unclear. Looked up from germline, CDR1 is MDHEN and CDR2 is SYDVKM. The CDR3 covers 11 residues. Deletions cut 1 base from V and 7 bases from J, with 5 bases between. The CDR3: CASSLFGEQYF. The CDR3 coding sequence is TGTGCCAGCAGTTTATTTGGTGAGCAGTACTTC.

This clonotype was observed a few times. The V gene is TRBV6-5, the J gene TRBJ2-7; 8 nucleotides align to TRBD2. Trimming cost V 4 bases and J 6 bases; bases outside gene matches: 8. Germline CDR1 MNHEY, CDR2 SVGAGI. The CDR3 has 14 amino acids. CDR3 loop: CASSSSRGGVEQYF. Here the CDR3 DNA reads TGTGCCAGCAGTTCCTCCCGGGGGGGAGTCGAGCAGTACTTC.

This clonotype was counted only a few times. The chain combines TRBV6-1 with TRBJ1-2; the D is unclear. CDR1 and CDR2 (germline): MNHNS, SASEGT. This CDR3 is built from 13 residues. The ends were cut back, 6 bases at V and 6 bases at J, with 14 bases in the middle. This CDR3 reads CASSSEGIDGYTF. The CDR3 bases are TGTGCCAGCAGCAGCGAGGGAATTGATGGCTACACCTTC.

The chain recombines TRBV19 with TRBJ2-7; 9 nucleotides agree with TRBD1. Germline V gene sequence: CDR1 LNHDA, CDR2 SQIVND (reference sequence). The V and J ends lost 8 bases and 5 bases, in that order; junction bases with no gene match: 13. This CDR3 is 15 amino acids long. CDR3 DNA: TGTGCCAGTTCTCCCCGGGGGACAGGGAGACACGAGCAGTACTTC. Amino acid sequence: CASSPRGTGRHEQYF.

V gene TRBV6-5 combines with J gene TRBJ2-7; weak D call: TRBD2 (5 bases). This CDR3 spans 12 amino acids. V dropped 4 bases and J dropped 1 base, with 5 bases sitting between them. The germline gives CDR1 MNHEY, CDR2 SVGAGI. The CDR3 region has the DNA TGTGCCAGCAGTTCGGGGTCCTACGAGCAGTACTTC. It encodes CASSSGSYEQYF.

This clonotype was counted between two and nine times. V is TRBV6-2 or TRBV6-3 and J is TRBJ1-1; TRBD1 agrees at 8 bases. V shed 2 bases and J 10 bases; nucleotides not matched to a gene: 6. Germline CDR1 MNHEY, CDR2 SVGEGT. The CDR3 is 13 amino acids. The CDR3 DNA follows: TGTGCCAGCAGTTACATCGGACAGGGAGTAGCTTTCTTT. Protein sequence: CASSYIGQGVAFF.

V and J are TRBV24-1 and TRBJ2-7; D is perhaps TRBD1 or TRBD2 (5 bases each). Trimming took 5 bases from V and 3 from J, leaving 16 bases between them. Germline values: CDR1 KGHDR, CDR2 SFDVKD. The CDR3 has 15 amino acids. In DNA, the CDR3 is TGTGCCACCAGTGCCCCCGGGGCAGGTGACTACGAGCAGTACTTC. This gives the protein CATSAPGAGDYEQYF.

In its sample, this clonotype was seen a few times. The V gene is TRBV18, the J gene TRBJ2-7; D unclear. This CDR3 region has 13 residues. Germline V gene lookup returns CDR1 KGHSH and CDR2 LQKENI. V was clipped by 6 bases and J by 4 bases, with 13 bases between them. For the CDR3, the DNA is TGTGCCAGCTCCAAGGACCATGGGTACGAGCAGTACTTC. Translated: CASSKDHGYEQYF. The full variable domain, its missing parts supplied by reference TRBV18 and TRBJ2-7, is NAGVMQNPRHLVRRRGQEARLRCSPMKGHSHVYWYRQLPEEGLKFMVYLQKENIIDESGMPKERFSAEFPKEGPSILRIQQVVRGDSAAYFCASSKDHGYEQYFGPGTRLTVT.

This chain joins TRBV28 and TRBJ2-2; perhaps TRBD1 as D (6 bases). V lost 3 bases and J lost 9, with 14 bases in between. Germline-derived CDR1 and CDR2 are MDHEN and SYDVKM. CDR3 length: 14 residues. CDR3 region: CASSFPRGSRELFF. The CDR3 region has the DNA TGTGCCAGCAGTTTTCCCAGGGGATCCCGGGAGCTGTTTTTT.

As to this clonotype: The CDR3 does not end in the conserved phenylalanine or tryptophan, so this is likely a read error. The CDR3 DNA reads as TGTGCCAGCAGTTTGAAGGGTTACGGCTACACCATC. Translation: CASSLKGYGYTI. The J gene is TRBJ1-2, the V gene TRBV28; D is unresolved. The V gene lost 3 bases and the J gene lost 8 bases, with 10 bases spanning the gap. Germline CDR1 MDHEN, CDR2 SYDVKM. This CDR3 is 12 amino acids long.

In its sample, this clonotype is medium-sized. V usage is TRBV20-1 and J usage is TRBJ1-5, with 8 bases lining up with TRBD1. Germline CDR1 is DFQATT and CDR2 is SNEGSKA (reference sequence). The J segment lost 4 bases and the V segment lost 1 base, leaving 0 bases of the junction unmatched. This CDR3 has 13 amino acids. This chain's CDR3 is CSARGTGNQPQHF. The CDR3 DNA follows: TGCAGTGCTAGAGGGACAGGGAATCAGCCCCAGCATTTT.

Sample share makes this clonotype medium-sized. The chain combines TRBV5-6 with TRBJ1-1, with TRBD1 identical over 10 bases. The CDR3 contains 15 residues. J lost 1 base, V lost 4 bases, and 4 bases had no gene match. Germline V CDR1 and CDR2: SGHDT, YYEEEE. The DNA for the CDR3 is TGTGCCAGCAGCCGGACAGGGGGAGCGAACACTGAAGCTTTCTTT. As protein: CASSRTGGANTEAFF.

This clonotype was seen more than once but under ten times. CDR3 residues: CSARDPLRGARNEQFF. CDR3 bases: TGCAGTGCTAGAGATCCCCTGAGGGGGGCCCGCAATGAGCAGTTCTTC. The rearrangement uses TRBV20-1 and TRBJ2-1; TRBD1 or TRBD2 may be the D gene (6 bases each). Per germline, CDR1 DFQATT and CDR2 SNEGSKA (reference sequence). CDR3 length: 16 amino acids. Between the trimmed V and J ends, which lost 0 bases and 6 bases, there was a span of 18 bases.

This chain connects TRBV29-1 to TRBJ2-7; D possibly corresponds to TRBD1 (6 bases). The germline V gene has CDR1 SQVTM and CDR2 ANQGSEA. The CDR3 contains 14 residues. Trimming took 4 bases from V and 6 from J, leaving 19 bases between them. The CDR3 sequence: CSVASGGDRREQYF. The CDR3 DNA is TGCAGCGTTGCCTCTGGGGGCGACCGTCGCGAGCAGTACTTC.

J is TRBJ2-5 and V is TRBV12-3 or TRBV12-4; D uncertain. V shed 3 bases and J shed 9 bases, with 11 bases lying between them. The CDR3 contains 12 residues. The CDR3 spells CASSFTSVSQYF. The CDR3 DNA reads as TGTGCCAGCAGTTTTACTTCGGTCTCCCAGTACTTC.

The chain carries TRBV6-1 and TRBJ2-1; TRBD2 agrees at 10 bases. From germline, CDR1 is MNHNS and CDR2 SASEGT. V lost 8 bases, J lost 6 bases, and 4 bases stayed unmatched. This CDR3 spans 13 amino acids. CDR3 coding DNA: TGTGCCAGCGTACTAGCGGGATTCAATGAGCAGTTCTTC. Protein sequence: CASVLAGFNEQFF.

This clonotype was seen more than once but under ten times. The genes are TRBV6-1 and TRBJ1-2, with TRBD1 as a possible D gene (5 bases). V lost 8 bases and J 2 bases, leaving 21 bases between the germline ends. CDR1 MNHNS and CDR2 SASEGT come from the germline V gene. This CDR3 comprises 16 residues. For the CDR3, the DNA is TGTGCCAGCGCACGATTAGACAGCCTTCGAAACTATGGCTACACCTTC. Its translation is CASARLDSLRNYGYTF.